These T cell receptor beta chains were read from a single sample in a study of shared clonotypes between healthy human individuals. Some clones are missing from TCRdb's copy, which holds only in-frame ones; the method was immunoSEQ multiplex PCR. The table includes around 600,000 clones, 97% detected once. The sequenced material came from naive CD4+ T cells sorted from blood. These receptors were taken from a woman under 40 in good health. The CDR3 runs from the conserved cysteine through the conserved F or W. The order of the fields is D gene, J gene, V gene, clone size, CDR3 protein, CDR3 DNA. D genes are given only for firm matches. Rows may omit the clone size; those that give it use once, few, many or a size class.

d_gene: NA
j_gene: TRBJ1-2
v_gene: TRBV7-3
abundance: once
CDR3aa: CASSLSGSGPSGGYTF
CDR3nt: TGTGCCAGCAGCTTGTCGGGTTCAGGCCCGTCAGGAGGCTACACCTTC

d_gene: TRBD2
j_gene: TRBJ2-5
v_gene: TRBV4-2
abundance: NA
CDR3aa: CASSQDSTSGRETQYF
CDR3nt: TGTGCCAGCAGCCAAGATAGCACTAGCGGGAGAGAGACCCAGTACTTC

d_gene: NA
j_gene: TRBJ1-1
v_gene: TRBV5-1
abundance: NA
CDR3aa: CASSLEVNWGRTEAFF
CDR3nt: TGCGCCAGCAGCTTGGAAGTAAATTGGGGGAGGACTGAAGCTTTCTTT

d_gene: NA
j_gene: TRBJ2-2
v_gene: TRBV6-1
abundance: once
CDR3aa: CACSGGGELFF
CDR3nt: TGTGCCTGCTCCGGCGGTGGGGAGCTGTTTTTT

d_gene: NA
j_gene: TRBJ2-2
v_gene: TRBV19
abundance: NA
CDR3aa: CASSIVLEDTGELFF
CDR3nt: TGTGCCAGTAGTATAGTACTAGAAGACACCGGGGAGCTGTTTTTT

d_gene: NA
j_gene: TRBJ1-5
v_gene: TRBV6-1
abundance: few
CDR3aa: CASSRGAGLNQPQHF
CDR3nt: TGTGCCAGCAGTAGGGGGGCAGGATTGAATCAGCCCCAGCATTTT

d_gene: NA
j_gene: TRBJ2-7
v_gene: TRBV5-6
abundance: NA
CDR3aa: CASSPSTAPSYEQYF
CDR3nt: TGTGCCAGCAGTCCGAGCACAGCCCCATCCTACGAGCAGTACTTC

d_gene: NA
j_gene: TRBJ1-2
v_gene: TRBV6-6
abundance: NA
CDR3aa: CASSYPGRGDETF
CDR3nt: TGTGCCAGCAGTTACCCCGGTCGGGGGGACGAGACCTTC

d_gene: NA
j_gene: TRBJ2-1
v_gene: TRBV28
abundance: NA
CDR3aa: CASSLWQATYEQFF
CDR3nt: TGTGCCAGCAGTTTATGGCAGGCCACCTATGAGCAGTTCTTC

d_gene: TRBD1
j_gene: TRBJ1-5
v_gene: TRBV19
abundance: NA
CDR3aa: CASSKLPGQGMSNQPQHF
CDR3nt: TGTGCCAGTAGCAAACTCCCGGGACAGGGGATGAGCAATCAGCCCCAGCATTTT

d_gene: NA
j_gene: TRBJ2-2
v_gene: TRBV28
abundance: NA
CDR3aa: CASSTGLYTGELFF
CDR3nt: TGTGCCAGCAGTACAGGACTTTACACCGGGGAGCTGTTTTTT

d_gene: NA
j_gene: TRBJ2-1
v_gene: TRBV7-9
abundance: NA
CDR3aa: CASRPERAEQFF
CDR3nt: TGTGCCAGCAGACCCGAGCGCGCGGAGCAGTTCTTC

d_gene: TRBD1
j_gene: TRBJ1-4
v_gene: TRBV30
abundance: NA
CDR3aa: CAWSSRGTNEKLFF
CDR3nt: TGTGCCTGGAGTAGCAGGGGGACTAATGAAAAACTGTTTTTT

d_gene: NA
j_gene: TRBJ2-2
v_gene: TRBV7-6
abundance: NA
CDR3aa: CASSLVGVNTGELFF
CDR3nt: TGTGCCAGCAGCTTAGTTGGGGTCAACACCGGGGAGCTGTTTTTT

d_gene: TRBD1
j_gene: TRBJ1-5
v_gene: TRBV18
abundance: NA
CDR3aa: CASSTQGIGQPQHF
CDR3nt: TGTGCCAGCTCAACACAGGGGATTGGTCAGCCCCAGCATTTT

d_gene: NA
j_gene: TRBJ2-7
v_gene: TRBV27
abundance: NA
CDR3aa: CASRKEMSLSYEQYF
CDR3nt: TGTGCCAGCAGGAAAGAGATGTCTTTATCCTACGAGCAGTACTTC

d_gene: NA
j_gene: TRBJ2-2
v_gene: TRBV6-5
abundance: NA
CDR3aa: CASRRVGAGTGELFF
CDR3nt: TGTGCCAGCAGAAGGGTGGGAGCTGGCACCGGGGAGCTGTTTTTT

d_gene: TRBD1
j_gene: TRBJ2-7
v_gene: TRBV28
abundance: once
CDR3aa: CASSLSLPGQAFSYEQYF
CDR3nt: TGTGCCAGCAGTTTAAGCCTACCGGGACAGGCGTTCTCCTACGAGCAGTACTTC

d_gene: NA
j_gene: TRBJ2-7
v_gene: TRBV5-4
abundance: NA
CDR3aa: CASSLDRTYEQYF
CDR3nt: TGTGCCAGCAGCCTTGATCGGACCTACGAGCAGTACTTC

d_gene: NA
j_gene: TRBJ1-3
v_gene: TRBV6-4
abundance: NA
CDR3aa: CASSDGVNTIYF
CDR3nt: TGTGCCAGCAGTGACGGGGTAAACACCATATATTTT

d_gene: NA
j_gene: TRBJ1-1
v_gene: TRBV7-8
abundance: NA
CDR3aa: CASSRGRLNTEAFF
CDR3nt: TGTGCCAGCAGCCGGGGACGGTTGAACACTGAAGCTTTCTTT

d_gene: TRBD2
j_gene: TRBJ2-1
v_gene: TRBV28
abundance: NA
CDR3aa: CASGPLAGSDEQFF
CDR3nt: TGTGCCAGCGGGCCACTAGCGGGGTCAGATGAGCAGTTCTTC

d_gene: TRBD2
j_gene: TRBJ2-7
v_gene: TRBV11-2
abundance: NA
CDR3aa: CASSSLAGPSTRQYF
CDR3nt: TGTGCCAGCAGCTCCCTAGCGGGACCTTCAACTCGACAGTACTTC

d_gene: TRBD1
j_gene: TRBJ1-2
v_gene: TRBV6-6
abundance: few
CDR3aa: CASSFDRDYGYTF
CDR3nt: TGTGCCAGCAGTTTCGACAGGGACTATGGCTACACCTTC

d_gene: NA
j_gene: TRBJ1-2
v_gene: TRBV27
abundance: NA
CDR3aa: CASRTSTVSYGYTF
CDR3nt: TGTGCCAGCCGCACTTCGACAGTGTCCTATGGCTACACCTTC

d_gene: NA
j_gene: TRBJ1-4
v_gene: TRBV10-1
abundance: NA
CDR3aa: CASSAVLGEKLFF
CDR3nt: TGCGCCAGCAGTGCAGTCTTGGGTGAAAAACTGTTTTTT

d_gene: TRBD2
j_gene: TRBJ2-5
v_gene: TRBV7-9
abundance: once
CDR3aa: CASSLAFGLAGEETQYF
CDR3nt: TGTGCCAGCAGCTTAGCATTTGGGCTAGCGGGAGAAGAGACCCAGTACTTC

d_gene: TRBD2
j_gene: TRBJ2-1
v_gene: TRBV7-3
abundance: NA
CDR3aa: CASSFLSGGIHEQFF
CDR3nt: TGTGCCAGCAGCTTCTTATCGGGAGGGATCCATGAGCAGTTCTTC

d_gene: NA
j_gene: TRBJ2-3
v_gene: TRBV11-2
abundance: once
CDR3aa: CASSLVGRGGLVRTDTQYF
CDR3nt: TGTGCCAGCAGCTTAGTAGGGCGGGGAGGATTAGTGAGGACAGATACGCAGTATTTT

d_gene: TRBD2
j_gene: TRBJ2-1
v_gene: TRBV7-3
abundance: NA
CDR3aa: CASSLSGGPVNEQFF
CDR3nt: TGTGCCAGCAGCTTATCGGGAGGGCCTGTCAATGAGCAGTTCTTC

d_gene: NA
j_gene: TRBJ1-1
v_gene: TRBV19
abundance: NA
CDR3aa: CVSAAQVNTEAFF
CDR3nt: TGTGTTTCAGCCGCACAGGTGAACACTGAAGCTTTCTTT